The rows below give T cell receptor beta chains drawn from one sample of a study of T-cell reconstitution after alpha-beta-depleted transplantation in children. Each CDR3 protein gets one entry after TCRdb re-called the PCR reads with MiXCR. The sample comprises some 340,000 distinct CDR3 sequences, about a tenth of which are singletons, and 2% to 2.5% rests with the top ten. The sample was PBMCs from the stem cell graft donor, taken from the stem cell graft. All receptors come from a human donor who donated a stem cell graft to a child with acute lymphoblastic leukemia. Each CDR3 is given with its conserved first and last residue. Each record gives: clone size, D gene, V gene, J gene, CDR3 protein, CDR3 DNA. The D gene is left open where the match is weak. Clone size is not always given. Where it is, it says once, few, many or a class for expanded clones.

>few|.|TRBV6-1|TRBJ2-5
CASSPDGQQYQETQYF
TGTGCCAGCAGCCCCGATGGGCAGCAGTACCAAGAGACCCAGTACTTC
>many|.|TRBV6-2/TRBV6-3|TRBJ2-1
CASSYGALPTQQFF
TGTGCCAGCAGTTACGGGGCCCTCCCCACTCAGCAGTTCTTC
>few|TRBD1|TRBV6-5|TRBJ1-4
CASSHRGATNEKLFF
TGTGCCAGCAGCCACAGGGGAGCAACTAATGAAAAACTGTTTTTT
>few|TRBD2|TRBV20-1|TRBJ2-5
CSARLRREFPQPGIF
TGCAGTGCTAGATTGCGGCGGGAGTTCCCCCAACCCGGGATCTTC
>few|.|TRBV5-1|TRBJ1-5
CASSLGDSQPQHF
TGCGCCAGCAGCTTGGGGGATAGCCAGCCCCAGCATTTT
>.|TRBD2|TRBV7-2|TRBJ2-1
CASSRLAGGSNEQFF
TGTGCCAGCAGCCGACTAGCGGGAGGTTCCAATGAGCAGTTCTTC
>large|.|TRBV4-2|TRBJ1-1
CASSQYQGNTEAFF
TGTGCCAGCAGCCAGTACCAGGGGAACACTGAAGCTTTCTTT
>few|TRBD2|TRBV7-2|TRBJ2-1
CASSLFRSSGSNEQFF
TGTGCCAGCAGCTTATTCCGGTCTAGCGGGAGCAATGAGCAGTTCTTC
>.|.|TRBV11-1|TRBJ1-3
CASSSWDGLGGSGNTIYF
TGTGCCAGCAGCTCTTGGGACGGCCTCGGCGGCTCTGGAAACACCATATATTTT
>.|TRBD2|TRBV4-3|TRBJ2-1
CASSQDLLAGVRIYNEQFF
TGCGCCAGCAGCCAAGATCTACTAGCGGGAGTGCGAATCTACAATGAGCAGTTCTTC
>many|TRBD1|TRBV5-1|TRBJ2-5
CASSSGQGQETQYF
TGCGCCAGCAGCTCTGGACAGGGGCAAGAGACCCAGTACTTC
>few|.|TRBV29-1|TRBJ2-2
CSVEGYANTGELFF
TGCAGCGTTGAGGGGTACGCGAACACCGGGGAGCTGTTTTTT
>few|.|TRBV7-2|TRBJ2-3
CASSLGSGLSTDTQYF
TGTGCCAGCAGCTTAGGATCGGGGCTGAGCACAGATACGCAGTATTTT
>.|TRBD1|TRBV6-1|TRBJ2-7
CASKTGYESYEQYF
TGTGCCAGTAAGACAGGGTATGAGTCCTACGAGCAGTACTTC
>.|.|TRBV5-1|TRBJ2-1
CAYQIRDGVYNEQFF
TGCGCCTACCAAATCCGGGACGGAGTGTACAATGAGCAGTTCTTC
>few|TRBD2|TRBV4-1|TRBJ2-1
CASSQLPGLAANEQFF
TGCGCCAGCAGCCAGCTCCCGGGACTAGCAGCCAATGAGCAGTTCTTC
>many|TRBD2|TRBV12-3/TRBV12-4|TRBJ2-1
CASSPLAGGHNEQFF
TGTGCCAGCAGCCCGCTAGCGGGCGGACATAATGAGCAGTTCTTC
>.|.|TRBV10-3|TRBJ1-1
CAIRVGTNTEAFF
TGTGCCATCAGAGTGGGGACGAACACTGAAGCTTTCTTT
>few|TRBD2|TRBV9|TRBJ2-1
CASSPEASGRNEQFF
TGTGCCAGCAGCCCAGAGGCTAGCGGGAGAAATGAGCAGTTCTTC
>.|.|TRBV20-1|TRBJ2-7
CSAGALNLYEQYF
TGCAGTGCTGGGGCTTTGAACCTCTACGAGCAGTACTTC
>few|TRBD1|TRBV27|TRBJ1-6
CASRYRGSGSPLHF
TGTGCCAGCAGATACAGGGGAAGTGGCTCACCCCTCCACTTT
>few|.|TRBV6-1|TRBJ2-5
CASSRAYPGQETQYF
TGTGCCAGCAGCAGAGCCTACCCCGGACAAGAGACCCAGTACTTC
>few|.|TRBV29-1|TRBJ2-2
CSVPTRRNTGELFF
TGCAGCGTGCCGACAAGGCGAAACACCGGGGAGCTGTTTTTT
>once|TRBD2|TRBV20-1|TRBJ2-3
CSGKKAAGAVSQYF
TGCAGTGGCAAAAAGGCAGCGGGAGCCGTATCGCAGTATTTT
>few|TRBD2|TRBV3-1|TRBJ2-1
CASSQEASGSAVNEQFF
TGTGCCAGCAGCCAAGAGGCTAGCGGGAGTGCGGTCAATGAGCAGTTCTTC
>many|.|TRBV5-1|TRBJ1-2
CASSFPGRDNYGYTF
TGCGCCAGCAGCTTCCCGGGACGGGATAACTATGGCTACACCTTC
>.|.|TRBV7-9|TRBJ2-5
CASSRRIGQETQYF
TGTGCCAGCAGCCGCCGTATTGGTCAAGAGACCCAGTACTTC
>few|TRBD2|TRBV7-3|TRBJ2-7
CASSFVGGGSYEQYF
TGTGCCAGCAGCTTCGTCGGGGGGGGATCCTACGAGCAGTACTTC
>few|.|TRBV2|TRBJ2-2
CASSEGSGELFF
TGTGCCAGCAGTGAAGGTAGTGGGGAGCTGTTTTTT
>.|TRBD1|TRBV28|TRBJ1-1
CASRPWTGGMNTEAFF
TGTGCCAGCAGGCCTTGGACAGGGGGCATGAACACTGAAGCTTTCTTT
>few|TRBD2|TRBV27|TRBJ2-7
CASTGTSDHEQYF
TGTGCCAGCACCGGGACTAGCGACCACGAGCAGTACTTC